The table lists the clone carrying this T cell receptor beta chain with a few counts. Original processing methods: For nucleated cells, counts were estimated from reference gene primer amplification. Sequenced by immunoSEQ multiplex PCR; TCRdb stores in-frame clones only, minus some. For V, J and clone size, that table is used; D and trimming come from the DNA. The data show some 90,000 clones, roughly 70% seen once. The record originates from a study of blood T cell repertoires in COVID-19. Trimming cost V 5 bases and J 1 base; bases outside gene matches: 5. CDR3 size: 16 residues. Germline loops: CDR1 MNHEY, CDR2 SVGEGT.

The rearrangement joins TRBV6-2 or TRBV6-3 to TRBJ2-1, with 10 positions matching TRBD1. Sequencing was done on a sample of peripheral blood. The TCR comes from a woman aged 55-75 years in a cohort sampled during active or convalescent COVID-19. Here the CDR3 DNA reads TGTGCCAGCAGTCAACAGGGACAGGGGTCCTACAATGAGCAGTTCTTC. Translation: CASSQQGQGSYNEQFF.